The sequence of this T cell receptor (beta chain) was determined in a study of CD8 T cells in ankylosing spondylitis listed by TCRdb under 2017. Study-level background: The study set out to find disease-linked TCR variants by profiling T cell receptor beta repertoires in ankylosing spondylitis patients and healthy donors. The full study cohort was made up of about 25 ankylosing spondylitis patients and 108 healthy donors. Samples of peripheral blood were taken, and for ankylosing spondylitis patients, synovial fluid was collected as well. General findings and caveats noted by the study authors: The disease-linked clones showed a CD8+ phenotype and occurred at relatively low frequencies in peripheral blood. A TCR beta motif of eight highly homologous amino acid variants appeared characteristic of blood from ankylosing spondylitis patients. The disease-linked clones were reported as significantly enriched in matched synovial fluid samples from ankylosing spondylitis patients. Some motif variants had previously been reported in the synovial fluid and blood of reactive arthritis patients, which suggests shared mechanisms of disease initiation.

Per the germline V gene (reference sequence), DFQATT is the CDR1 and SNEGSKA is the CDR2. From its cysteine to its phenylalanine, the CDR3 spans 14 amino acids. Just CDR3 DNA is preserved here, 42 bases in frame from base 1. The germline V end is reduced by 5 bases and the J end by 2 bases; junction bases left unmatched: 4. The data were produced on an Illumina HiSeq 2500. TCR beta libraries were prepared by quantitative 5'-RACE with molecular barcodes. Per the authors' processing: Disease-linked TCR variants were identified with a new computational method built on a probabilistic model of VDJ rearrangement. TCRdb passed the public sequencing reads through fastp at Q25 and MiXCR, retaining productive beta sequences. When rows share a CDR3 protein, they turn into one entry using the most common DNA and genes. It is TCRdb's table, rather than the study itself, that gives the V and J calls and clone size. The sample yields roughly 700,000 distinct CDR3 sequences; around 20% were counted once. About a fifth of the sample goes to the ten largest clones.

As regards this clonotype: Its antigen target is currently unknown. No much larger clone is present one base from it, and per-base qualities are unavailable.

Sequencing input: blood, either unsorted or a sorted T cell fraction (not recorded which). This receptor was taken from a male donor with ankylosing spondylitis. The V gene is TRBV20-1 and the J gene is TRBJ1-3, and 9 junction bases match TRBD1. The CDR3 protein: CSALRQGAGNTIYF. The DNA is as follows: TGCAGTGCTCTCCGACAGGGGGCTGGAAACACCATATATTTT.